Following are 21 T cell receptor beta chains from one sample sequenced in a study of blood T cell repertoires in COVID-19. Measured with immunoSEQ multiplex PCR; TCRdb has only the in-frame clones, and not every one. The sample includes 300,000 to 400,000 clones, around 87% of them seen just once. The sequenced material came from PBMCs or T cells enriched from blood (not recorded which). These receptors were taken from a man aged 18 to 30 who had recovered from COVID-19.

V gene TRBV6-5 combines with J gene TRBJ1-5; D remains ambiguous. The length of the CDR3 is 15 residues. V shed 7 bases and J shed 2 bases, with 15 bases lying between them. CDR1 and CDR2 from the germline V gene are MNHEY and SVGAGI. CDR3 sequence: CASTRLPHGNQPQHF. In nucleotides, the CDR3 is TGTGCCAGCACCCGACTACCCCATGGCAATCAGCCCCAGCATTTT.

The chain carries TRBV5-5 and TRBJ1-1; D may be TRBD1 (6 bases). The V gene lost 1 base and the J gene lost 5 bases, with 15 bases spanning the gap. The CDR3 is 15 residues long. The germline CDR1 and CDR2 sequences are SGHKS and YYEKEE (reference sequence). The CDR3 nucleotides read TGTGCCAGCAGCTTGTTTCTTACAGGGAATACTGAAGCTTTCTTT. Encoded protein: CASSLFLTGNTEAFF.

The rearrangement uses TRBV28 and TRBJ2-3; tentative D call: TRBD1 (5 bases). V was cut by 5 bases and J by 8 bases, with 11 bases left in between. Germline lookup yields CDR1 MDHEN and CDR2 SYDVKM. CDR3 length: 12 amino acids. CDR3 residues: CASSTGPFTQYF. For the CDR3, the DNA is TGTGCCAGCAGTACAGGCCCCTTTACGCAGTATTTT.

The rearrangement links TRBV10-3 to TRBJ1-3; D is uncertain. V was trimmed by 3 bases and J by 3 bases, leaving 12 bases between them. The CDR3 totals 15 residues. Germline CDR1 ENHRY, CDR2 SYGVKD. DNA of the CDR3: TGTGCCATCAGTGACCTGGTCGCAGATGGAAACACCATATATTTT. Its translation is CAISDLVADGNTIYF.

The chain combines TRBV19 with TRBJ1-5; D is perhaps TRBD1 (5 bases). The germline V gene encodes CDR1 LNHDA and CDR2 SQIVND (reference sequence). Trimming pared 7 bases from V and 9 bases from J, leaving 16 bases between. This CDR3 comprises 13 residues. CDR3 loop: CASTGRVSSPQHF. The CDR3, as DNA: TGTGCCAGTACGGGCAGGGTATCATCGCCCCAGCATTTT.

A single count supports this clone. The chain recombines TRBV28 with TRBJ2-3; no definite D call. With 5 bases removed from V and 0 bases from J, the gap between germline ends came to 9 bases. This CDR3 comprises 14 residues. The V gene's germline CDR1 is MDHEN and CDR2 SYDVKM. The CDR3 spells CASSVSSSTDTQYF. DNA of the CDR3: TGTGCCAGCAGTGTTTCGTCTAGCACAGATACGCAGTATTTT.

CDR3 residues: CAISESEMGRGDGYTF. The CDR3 DNA reads TGTGCCATCAGTGAGTCCGAAATGGGCAGGGGGGATGGCTACACCTTC. V is TRBV10-3 and J is TRBJ1-2; 7 bases agree with TRBD1. This CDR3 comprises 16 residues. J lost 6 bases, V lost 0 bases, and 10 bases had no gene match. Germline assignment: CDR1 ENHRY and CDR2 SYGVKD.

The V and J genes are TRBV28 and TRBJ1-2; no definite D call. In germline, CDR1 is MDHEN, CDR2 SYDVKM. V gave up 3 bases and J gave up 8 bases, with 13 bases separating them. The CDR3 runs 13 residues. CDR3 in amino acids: CASSLRQSSGYTF. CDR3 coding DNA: TGTGCCAGCAGTTTGAGGCAATCCTCGGGCTACACCTTC.

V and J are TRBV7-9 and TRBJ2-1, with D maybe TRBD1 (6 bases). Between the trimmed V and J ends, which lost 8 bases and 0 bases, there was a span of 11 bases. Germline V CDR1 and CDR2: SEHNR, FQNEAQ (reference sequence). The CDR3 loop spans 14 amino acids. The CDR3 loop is CASGSDSSYNEQFF. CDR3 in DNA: TGTGCCAGCGGCTCGGACAGCTCCTACAATGAGCAGTTCTTC.

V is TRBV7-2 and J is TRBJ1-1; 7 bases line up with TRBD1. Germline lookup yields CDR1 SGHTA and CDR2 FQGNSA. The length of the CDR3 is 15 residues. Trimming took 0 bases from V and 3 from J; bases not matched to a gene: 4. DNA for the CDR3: TGTGCCAGCAGCTTAGCAACAGGGGTGGACACTGAAGCTTTCTTT. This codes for CASSLATGVDTEAFF.

The CDR3: CASRTITSGTGVYGYTF. DNA of the CDR3: TGTGCCAGTAGGACGATTACCTCCGGGACAGGGGTTTATGGCTACACCTTC. The chain combines TRBV19 with TRBJ1-2, with 10 bases identical to TRBD1. The ends lost 6 bases at V and 5 bases at J; junction bases unmatched: 15. The CDR3 totals 17 residues. Germline CDR1 and CDR2: LNHDA and SQIVND (reference sequence).

The CDR3 region is CASSLGPGLPGYTF. Here the CDR3 DNA reads TGTGCCAGCAGCTTAGGTCCAGGGCTACCCGGCTACACCTTC. The chain carries TRBV7-9 and TRBJ1-2, with a weak D call TRBD1 (5 bases). V shed 1 base and J shed 8 bases, with 14 bases lying between them. The CDR3 contains 14 residues. The germline CDR1 and CDR2 sequences are SEHNR and FQNEAQ (reference sequence).

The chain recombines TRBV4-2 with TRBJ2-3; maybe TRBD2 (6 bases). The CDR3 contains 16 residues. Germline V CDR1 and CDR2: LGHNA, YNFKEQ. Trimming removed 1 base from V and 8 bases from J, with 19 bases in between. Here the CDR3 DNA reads TGTGCCAGCAGCCAAGGGGAGACTAGTAAACGGGGTACGCAGTATTTT. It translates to CASSQGETSKRGTQYF.

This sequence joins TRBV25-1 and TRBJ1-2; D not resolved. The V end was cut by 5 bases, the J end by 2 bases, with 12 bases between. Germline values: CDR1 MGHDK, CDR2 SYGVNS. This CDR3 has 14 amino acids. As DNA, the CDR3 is TGTGCCAGCAGTCGTTCTGGCAGGAACTATGGCTACACCTTC. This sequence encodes CASSRSGRNYGYTF.

CDR3 in amino acids: CASSLMNTEAFF. The CDR3, as DNA: TGTGCCAGCAGCCTTATGAACACTGAAGCTTTCTTT. This chain links TRBV5-6 with TRBJ1-1; D gene uncertain. Germline V gene data show CDR1 as SGHDT and CDR2 as YYEEEE. V was cut by 4 bases and J by 0 bases, with 4 bases left in between. This CDR3 region has 12 residues. Drawing the rest from reference TRBV5-6 and TRBJ1-1, the complete variable domain is DAGVTQSPTHLIKTRGQQVTLRCSPKSGHDTVSWYQQALGQGPQFIFQYYEEEERQRGNFPDRFSGHQFPNYSSELNVNALLLGDSALYLCASSLMNTEAFFGQGTRLTVV.

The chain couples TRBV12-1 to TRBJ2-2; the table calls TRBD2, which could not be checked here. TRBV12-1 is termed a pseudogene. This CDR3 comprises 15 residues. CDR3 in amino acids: CASDYGRGRTGELFF. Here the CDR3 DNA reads TGTGCCAGCGATTATGGGCGGGGGCGCACCGGGGAGCTGTTTTTT.

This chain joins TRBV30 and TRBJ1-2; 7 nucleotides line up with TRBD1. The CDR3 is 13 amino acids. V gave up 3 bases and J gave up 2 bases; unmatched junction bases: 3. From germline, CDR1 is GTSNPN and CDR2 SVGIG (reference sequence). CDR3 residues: CAWSADRNYGYTF. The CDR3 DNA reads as TGTGCCTGGAGCGCGGACAGGAACTATGGCTACACCTTC. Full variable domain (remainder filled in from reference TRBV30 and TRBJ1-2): SQTIHQWPATLVQPVGSPLSLECTVEGTSNPNLYWYRQAAGRGLQLLFYSVGIGQISSEVPQNLSASRPQDRQFILSSKKLLLSDSGFYLCAWSADRNYGYTFGSGTRLTVV.

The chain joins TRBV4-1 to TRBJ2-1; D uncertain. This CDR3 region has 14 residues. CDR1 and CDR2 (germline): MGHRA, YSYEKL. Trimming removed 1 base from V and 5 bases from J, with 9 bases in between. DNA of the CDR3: TGCGCCAGCAGCCAAGTAACTAACGACAATGAGCAGTTCTTC. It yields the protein CASSQVTNDNEQFF.

CDR3 loop: CASSLARGGEGNTIYF. The CDR3 nucleotides read TGTGCCAGCAGCTTGGCGCGGGGAGGGGAGGGAAACACCATATATTTT. The rearrangement joins TRBV5-4 to TRBJ1-3; tentative D call: TRBD1 (5 bases). This CDR3 has 16 residues. Deletions cut 0 bases from V and 4 bases from J, with 14 bases between. Germline loops: CDR1 SGHNT, CDR2 YYREEE (reference sequence).

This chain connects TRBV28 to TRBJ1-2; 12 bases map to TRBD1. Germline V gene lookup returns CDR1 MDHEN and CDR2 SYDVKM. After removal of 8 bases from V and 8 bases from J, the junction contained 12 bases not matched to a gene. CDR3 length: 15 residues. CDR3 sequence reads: CASVSKGQGAGGYTF. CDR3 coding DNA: TGTGCCAGCGTATCCAAGGGACAGGGGGCTGGAGGCTACACCTTC.

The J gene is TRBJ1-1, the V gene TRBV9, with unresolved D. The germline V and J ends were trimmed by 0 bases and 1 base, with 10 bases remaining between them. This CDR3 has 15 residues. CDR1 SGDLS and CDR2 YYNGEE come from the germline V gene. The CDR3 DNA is TGTGCCAGCAGCGTAGGAGGGATCGGGAACACTGAAGCTTTCTTT. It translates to CASSVGGIGNTEAFF.